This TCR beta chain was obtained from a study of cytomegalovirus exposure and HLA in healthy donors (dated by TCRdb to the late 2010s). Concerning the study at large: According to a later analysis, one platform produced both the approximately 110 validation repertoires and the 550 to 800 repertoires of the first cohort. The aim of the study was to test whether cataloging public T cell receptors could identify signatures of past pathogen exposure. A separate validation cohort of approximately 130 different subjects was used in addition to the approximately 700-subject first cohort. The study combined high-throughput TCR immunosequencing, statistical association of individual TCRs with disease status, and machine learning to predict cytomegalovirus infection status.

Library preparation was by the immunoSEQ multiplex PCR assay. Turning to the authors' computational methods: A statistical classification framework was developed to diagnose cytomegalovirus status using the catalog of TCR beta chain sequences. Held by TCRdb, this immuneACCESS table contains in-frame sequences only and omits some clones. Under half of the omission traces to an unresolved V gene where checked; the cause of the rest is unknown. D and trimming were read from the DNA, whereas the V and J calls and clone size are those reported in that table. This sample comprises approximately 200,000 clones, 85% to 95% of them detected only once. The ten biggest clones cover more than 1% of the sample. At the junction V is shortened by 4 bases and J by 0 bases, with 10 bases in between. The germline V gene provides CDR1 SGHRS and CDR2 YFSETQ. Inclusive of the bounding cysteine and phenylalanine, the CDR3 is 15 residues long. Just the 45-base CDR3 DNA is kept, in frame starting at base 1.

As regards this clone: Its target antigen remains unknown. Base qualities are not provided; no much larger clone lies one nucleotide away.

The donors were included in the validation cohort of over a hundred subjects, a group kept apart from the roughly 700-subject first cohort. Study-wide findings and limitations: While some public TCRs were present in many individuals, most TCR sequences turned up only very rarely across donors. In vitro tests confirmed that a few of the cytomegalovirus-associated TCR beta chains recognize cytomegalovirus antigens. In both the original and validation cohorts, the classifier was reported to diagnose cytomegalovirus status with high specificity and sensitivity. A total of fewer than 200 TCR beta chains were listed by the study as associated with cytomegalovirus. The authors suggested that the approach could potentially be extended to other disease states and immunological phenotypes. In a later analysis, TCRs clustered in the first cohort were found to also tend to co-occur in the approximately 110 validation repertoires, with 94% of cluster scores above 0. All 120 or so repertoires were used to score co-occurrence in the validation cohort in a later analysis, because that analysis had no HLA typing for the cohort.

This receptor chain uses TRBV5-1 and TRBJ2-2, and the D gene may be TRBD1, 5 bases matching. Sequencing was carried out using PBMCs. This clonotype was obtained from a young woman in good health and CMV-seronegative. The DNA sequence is TGCGCCAGCAGCCCGGACACATCGAACACCGGGGAGCTGTTTTTT. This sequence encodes CASSPDTSNTGELFF.